This T cell receptor (beta chain) appears in the sequencing data of a study of T cells in Graves' hyperthyroidism and ophthalmopathy. Study observations and caveats: Most expanded thyroid clonotypes above 0.001 also appeared in blood. A model using 13 V-J features told ophthalmopathy apart from stable hyperthyroidism.

The CDR3 covers 15 residues. V lost 0 bases to trimming and J lost 3 bases, with 6 bases between them. Germline lookup yields CDR1 SGHTA and CDR2 FQGNSA. It was RNA transcripts that yielded the amplified TCR beta CDR3 regions. First-round RT-PCR targeting the TCR CDR3 was performed with the HTBI primer set. TCRdb fed the multiplex PCR reads into MiXCR, producing one record per CDR3 protein. The sample gives about 560,000 distinct CDR3 sequences, roughly a sixth of which show up once; roughly 18% is in the top ten. With regard to this clonotype: Its cognate antigen is unknown.

The hyperthyroidism patients had all been newly diagnosed, and their disease duration was under 2 months. Their ages ranged from 18 to 65 years. Pregnant or lactating patients were excluded, as were those with uncontrolled infection or other autoimmune disease. This receptor was taken from a woman between 18 and 29 years old with Graves' hyperthyroidism. The gene calls are TRBV7-2 and TRBJ1-6; the D is unclear. Sequenced material: blood. Written as DNA, the CDR3 is TGTGCCAGCAGCTTAGCACACCACTATAATTCACCCCTCCACTTT. It is translated as CASSLAHHYNSPLHF.